These T cell receptor beta chains were read from a single sample in a study of graft-versus-host responses after intestinal transplantation. Clones were read by immunoSEQ multiplex PCR, and TCRdb kept only the in-frame ones, dropping some. The sample consists of tens of thousands of clones, around 95% of them appearing once. This sample comprised PBMCs, obtained 16 days after intestinal transplant. The receptors shown here come from a human patient who received an intestinal transplant, so some T cells may come from the graft donor. The CDR3 runs from the conserved cysteine through the conserved F or W. The D gene is left open where the match is weak. Size is omitted from some rows. Given values are once, few, many or a class for expanded clones.

clone_size: .; d_call: .; cdr3_length: 14; j_call: TRBJ1-5; v_call: TRBV7-9; cdr3_nt: TGTGCCAGCAGCTTAACCGGAGCTAATCAGCCCCAGCATTTT; cdr3_aa: CASSLTGANQPQHF
clone_size: .; d_call: TRBD2; cdr3_length: 15; j_call: TRBJ2-7; v_call: TRBV4-2; cdr3_nt: TGTGCCAGCAGCCCGTGGACTAGCGGGGCATACGAGCAGTACTTC; cdr3_aa: CASSPWTSGAYEQYF
clone_size: .; d_call: TRBD1; cdr3_length: 14; j_call: TRBJ2-7; v_call: TRBV19; cdr3_nt: TGTGCCAGTAGTACGGGGACAGGAAAATACGAGCAGTACTTC; cdr3_aa: CASSTGTGKYEQYF
clone_size: once; d_call: .; cdr3_length: 11; j_call: TRBJ1-1; v_call: TRBV9; cdr3_nt: TGTGCCAGCGGCCGGGACGGTGAAGCTTTCTTT; cdr3_aa: CASGRDGEAFF
clone_size: once; d_call: TRBD1; cdr3_length: 16; j_call: TRBJ1-5; v_call: TRBV18; cdr3_nt: TGTGCCAGCTCACCGTCCAGGACAGGGGGCAATCAGCCCCAGCATTTT; cdr3_aa: CASSPSRTGGNQPQHF
clone_size: .; d_call: .; cdr3_length: 13; j_call: TRBJ2-7; v_call: TRBV28; cdr3_nt: TGTGCCAGCAGTTTTGGGCGGACCTACGAGCAGTACTTC; cdr3_aa: CASSFGRTYEQYF
clone_size: .; d_call: TRBD2; cdr3_length: 16; j_call: TRBJ2-1; v_call: TRBV7-8; cdr3_nt: TGTGCCAGCAGCTTAGCGCGGGAGAGCTCCTACAATGAGCAGTTCTTC; cdr3_aa: CASSLARESSYNEQFF
clone_size: .; d_call: .; cdr3_length: 16; j_call: TRBJ1-5; v_call: TRBV4-1; cdr3_nt: TGCGCCAGCAGCCAAGAAGTCGGGGACAGCAATCAGCCCCAGCATTTT; cdr3_aa: CASSQEVGDSNQPQHF
clone_size: .; d_call: .; cdr3_length: 13; j_call: TRBJ2-1; v_call: TRBV6-4; cdr3_nt: TGTGCCAGCAGTGACGGAGGTTACAATGAGCAGTTCTTC; cdr3_aa: CASSDGGYNEQFF
clone_size: .; d_call: .; cdr3_length: 14; j_call: TRBJ1-1; v_call: TRBV7-3; cdr3_nt: TGTGCCAGCAGCTTAGAACCGATGAACACTGAAGCTTTCTTT; cdr3_aa: CASSLEPMNTEAFF
clone_size: .; d_call: TRBD2; cdr3_length: 16; j_call: TRBJ2-1; v_call: TRBV6-4; cdr3_nt: TGTGCCAGCAGTGACACTAGCGGGAGCTCCTACAATGAGCAGTTCTTC; cdr3_aa: CASSDTSGSSYNEQFF
clone_size: .; d_call: .; cdr3_length: 15; j_call: TRBJ2-7; v_call: TRBV5-4; cdr3_nt: TGTGCCAGCAGCCTCCCAGGGGGAGCGGGGCCGGAGCAGTACTTC; cdr3_aa: CASSLPGGAGPEQYF
clone_size: .; d_call: .; cdr3_length: 14; j_call: TRBJ2-7; v_call: TRBV4-1; cdr3_nt: TGCGCCAGCAGCCAAGATCCCAGGGCCTACGAGCAGTACTTC; cdr3_aa: CASSQDPRAYEQYF
clone_size: .; d_call: .; cdr3_length: 15; j_call: TRBJ2-7; v_call: TRBV11-2; cdr3_nt: TGTGCCAGCAGCCCTGTTCCGGGACTGCACTACGAGCAGTACTTC; cdr3_aa: CASSPVPGLHYEQYF
clone_size: once; d_call: .; cdr3_length: 14; j_call: TRBJ1-5; v_call: TRBV6-4; cdr3_nt: TGTGCCAGCAGTGACTCGTGGGTCGAGCAGCCCCAGCATTTT; cdr3_aa: CASSDSWVEQPQHF
clone_size: .; d_call: TRBD1; cdr3_length: 15; j_call: TRBJ1-5; v_call: TRBV6-5; cdr3_nt: TGTGCCAGCAGCTTGGGGGGACAGCACAATCAGCCCCAGCATTTT; cdr3_aa: CASSLGGQHNQPQHF
clone_size: .; d_call: .; cdr3_length: 13; j_call: TRBJ2-5; v_call: TRBV7-9; cdr3_nt: TGTGCCAGCAGCTTAACGGGACGCCCGGCGCAGTACTTC; cdr3_aa: CASSLTGRPAQYF
clone_size: .; d_call: TRBD2; cdr3_length: 16; j_call: TRBJ2-5; v_call: TRBV4-2; cdr3_nt: TGTGCCAGCAGCCAAGGGCCTAGCGGGAGCCAAGAGACCCAGTACTTC; cdr3_aa: CASSQGPSGSQETQYF
clone_size: .; d_call: TRBD1; cdr3_length: 16; j_call: TRBJ2-7; v_call: TRBV4-1; cdr3_nt: TGCGCCAGCAGCCAAGATGACAGGGGGCTATCCTACGAGCAGTACTTC; cdr3_aa: CASSQDDRGLSYEQYF
clone_size: .; d_call: .; cdr3_length: 15; j_call: TRBJ1-5; v_call: TRBV30; cdr3_nt: TGTGCCTGGACCCCACCGGGGGGCGAGGGTCAGCCCCAGCATTTT; cdr3_aa: CAWTPPGGEGQPQHF
clone_size: .; d_call: .; cdr3_length: 14; j_call: TRBJ2-7; v_call: TRBV18; cdr3_nt: TGTGCCAGCTCACCACCGGACAGCTCCTACGAGCAGTACTTC; cdr3_aa: CASSPPDSSYEQYF
clone_size: .; d_call: .; cdr3_length: 15; j_call: TRBJ2-7; v_call: TRBV7-9; cdr3_nt: TGTGCCAGCAGCTTAATAGGGACGACCTCCTACGAGCAGTACTTC; cdr3_aa: CASSLIGTTSYEQYF
clone_size: .; d_call: .; cdr3_length: 14; j_call: TRBJ2-5; v_call: TRBV6-1; cdr3_nt: TGTGCCAGCAGCGCCGGGAGAACCGCGGAGACCCAGTACTTC; cdr3_aa: CASSAGRTAETQYF
clone_size: .; d_call: TRBD1; cdr3_length: 15; j_call: TRBJ1-2; v_call: TRBV15; cdr3_nt: TGTGCCACCAGCAGAGACGTTGGACAGGGGGAAGGCTACACCTTC; cdr3_aa: CATSRDVGQGEGYTF
clone_size: .; d_call: TRBD1; cdr3_length: 14; j_call: TRBJ2-3; v_call: TRBV30; cdr3_nt: TGTGCCTGGCTAGACAGGGGGGGCACAGATACGCAGTATTTT; cdr3_aa: CAWLDRGGTDTQYF
clone_size: .; d_call: .; cdr3_length: 10; j_call: TRBJ2-7; v_call: TRBV6-5; cdr3_nt: TGTGCCAGCAGGGAATACGAGCAGTACTTC; cdr3_aa: CASREYEQYF
clone_size: .; d_call: .; cdr3_length: 12; j_call: TRBJ1-1; v_call: TRBV7-9; cdr3_nt: TGTGCCAGCAGCTTATCCACAGGGGAAGCTTTCTTT; cdr3_aa: CASSLSTGEAFF
clone_size: .; d_call: .; cdr3_length: 16; j_call: TRBJ1-3; v_call: TRBV30; cdr3_nt: TGTGCCTGGAGTGAGGGTCCGACAGAGTCTGGAAACACCATATATTTT; cdr3_aa: CAWSEGPTESGNTIYF
clone_size: .; d_call: .; cdr3_length: 15; j_call: TRBJ1-5; v_call: TRBV18; cdr3_nt: TGTGCCAGCTCGTCTTCGGACAGTGGCAATCAGCCCCAGCATTTT; cdr3_aa: CASSSSDSGNQPQHF
clone_size: once; d_call: .; cdr3_length: 14; j_call: TRBJ2-5; v_call: TRBV4-3; cdr3_nt: TGCGCCAGCAGCCAAGGGTCGGTGGGGGAGACCCAGTACTTC; cdr3_aa: CASSQGSVGETQYF
clone_size: .; d_call: .; cdr3_length: 12; j_call: TRBJ2-7; v_call: TRBV12-5; cdr3_nt: TGTGCTAGTGGCAGATGGGGGGCCGAGCAGTACTTC; cdr3_aa: CASGRWGAEQYF
clone_size: .; d_call: TRBD2; cdr3_length: 15; j_call: TRBJ2-7; v_call: TRBV27; cdr3_nt: TGTGCCAGCAGTCCCAGACTAGCTAGGTCCTACGAGCAGTACTTC; cdr3_aa: CASSPRLARSYEQYF
clone_size: few; d_call: .; cdr3_length: 13; j_call: TRBJ1-2; v_call: TRBV5-3; cdr3_nt: TGTGCCAGAAGCACTAGGGGGTTTAGGGGCTACACCTTC; cdr3_aa: CARSTRGFRGYTF
clone_size: .; d_call: .; cdr3_length: 15; j_call: TRBJ2-2; v_call: TRBV7-2; cdr3_nt: TGTGCCAGCAGCCAGCAGGGAGGGAACACCGGGGAGCTGTTTTTT; cdr3_aa: CASSQQGGNTGELFF
clone_size: .; d_call: .; cdr3_length: 11; j_call: TRBJ2-1; v_call: TRBV28; cdr3_nt: TGTGCCAGCATTTACGGGAACGAGCAGTTCTTC; cdr3_aa: CASIYGNEQFF
clone_size: .; d_call: TRBD2; cdr3_length: 14; j_call: TRBJ2-7; v_call: TRBV28; cdr3_nt: TGTGCCAGCAGTCGACTAGCGGGAGCATACGAGCAGTACTTC; cdr3_aa: CASSRLAGAYEQYF
clone_size: few; d_call: .; cdr3_length: 12; j_call: TRBJ1-2; v_call: TRBV27; cdr3_nt: TGTGCCAGCAGTTTAAAAGGGGACGGCTACACCTTC; cdr3_aa: CASSLKGDGYTF
clone_size: .; d_call: TRBD2; cdr3_length: 15; j_call: TRBJ2-7; v_call: TRBV5-1; cdr3_nt: TGCGCCAGCAGCTCTTTTAACGGGAGGGACTACGAGCAGTACTTC; cdr3_aa: CASSSFNGRDYEQYF
clone_size: .; d_call: .; cdr3_length: 15; j_call: TRBJ1-1; v_call: TRBV10-3; cdr3_nt: TGTGCCATCAGTGTCTCCGGGACGGGGAACACTGAAGCTTTCTTT; cdr3_aa: CAISVSGTGNTEAFF
clone_size: .; d_call: TRBD1; cdr3_length: 14; j_call: TRBJ2-7; v_call: TRBV4-1; cdr3_nt: TGCGCCAGCAGCCGGCAGGGGGCCTCCTACGAGCAGTACTTC; cdr3_aa: CASSRQGASYEQYF
clone_size: .; d_call: .; cdr3_length: 16; j_call: TRBJ1-5; v_call: TRBV15; cdr3_nt: TGTGCCACCAGCCCCCGGGCCAGCGGAAACTCTGGGCCCCAGCATTTT; cdr3_aa: CATSPRASGNSGPQHF
clone_size: .; d_call: .; cdr3_length: 18; j_call: TRBJ2-1; v_call: TRBV28; cdr3_nt: TGCCTTATGGTGTGGAGAGATGATTCCCTTATAGTTTACAATGAGCAGTTCTTC; cdr3_aa: CLMVWRDDSLIVYNEQFF
clone_size: .; d_call: .; cdr3_length: 14; j_call: TRBJ1-4; v_call: TRBV18; cdr3_nt: TGTGCCAGCTCACCAGAGTACGGGGGGGAAAAACTGTTTTTT; cdr3_aa: CASSPEYGGEKLFF
clone_size: .; d_call: TRBD1; cdr3_length: 15; j_call: TRBJ1-2; v_call: TRBV7-9; cdr3_nt: TGTGCCAGCAGCTTAGGGCAAGGGGGCCCTTATGGCTACACCTTC; cdr3_aa: CASSLGQGGPYGYTF
clone_size: .; d_call: .; cdr3_length: 13; j_call: TRBJ1-1; v_call: TRBV11-2; cdr3_nt: TGTGCCAGCAGCTTAGGAAAGAACACTGAAGCTTTCTTT; cdr3_aa: CASSLGKNTEAFF
clone_size: .; d_call: .; cdr3_length: 14; j_call: TRBJ1-5; v_call: TRBV7-9; cdr3_nt: TGTGCCAGCGGACGTGGGGGCGGCAATCAGCCCCAGCATTTT; cdr3_aa: CASGRGGGNQPQHF
clone_size: .; d_call: .; cdr3_length: 11; j_call: TRBJ2-7; v_call: TRBV6-1; cdr3_nt: TGTGCCAGCAGTGAAGCGGGGGAGCAGTACTTC; cdr3_aa: CASSEAGEQYF
clone_size: .; d_call: .; cdr3_length: 14; j_call: TRBJ2-5; v_call: TRBV14; cdr3_nt: TGTGCCAGCAGCGCGACAGGCAAGTGGGAGACCCAGTACTTC; cdr3_aa: CASSATGKWETQYF
clone_size: .; d_call: .; cdr3_length: 13; j_call: TRBJ2-1; v_call: TRBV6-5; cdr3_nt: TGTGCCAGCAGTTGGACTGGGTACAATGAGCAGTTCTTC; cdr3_aa: CASSWTGYNEQFF
clone_size: .; d_call: TRBD2; cdr3_length: 15; j_call: TRBJ2-1; v_call: TRBV19; cdr3_nt: TGTGCCAGTACCCCCGGGACTAGCGTTGACAATGAGCAGTTCTTC; cdr3_aa: CASTPGTSVDNEQFF
clone_size: .; d_call: .; cdr3_length: 13; j_call: TRBJ1-1; v_call: TRBV5-1; cdr3_nt: TGCGCCAGCAGCTTAACAGGGAACACTGAAGCTTTCTTT; cdr3_aa: CASSLTGNTEAFF
clone_size: .; d_call: .; cdr3_length: 11; j_call: TRBJ1-5; v_call: TRBV6-5; cdr3_nt: TGTGCCATTCCTAGCAATCAGCCCCAGCATTTT; cdr3_aa: CAIPSNQPQHF
clone_size: .; d_call: .; cdr3_length: 14; j_call: TRBJ2-7; v_call: TRBV19; cdr3_nt: TGTGCCAGTAGTATTTCAGGCAGCTCCTACGAGCAGTACTTC; cdr3_aa: CASSISGSSYEQYF
clone_size: .; d_call: .; cdr3_length: 13; j_call: TRBJ1-4; v_call: TRBV27; cdr3_nt: TGTGCCAGCAGTTGGTCGATGGGTGAAAAACTGTTTTTT; cdr3_aa: CASSWSMGEKLFF
clone_size: .; d_call: .; cdr3_length: 20; j_call: TRBJ1-5; v_call: TRBV19; cdr3_nt: TGTGCCAGTAGCTCTCCGTTTCAAGTTGGGCCCATGGGCGAAGATCAGCCCCAGCATTTT; cdr3_aa: CASSSPFQVGPMGEDQPQHF